One and the same sample provided the 4 T cell receptor beta chains below, sequenced in a study of neurological immune-mediated disorders. TCRdb ran MiXCR on the 5' RACE reads and lists one entry per CDR3 protein. This table has around 70,000 distinct CDR3 sequences, about 3% appearing once. Sequenced material: PBMCs. These receptors were obtained from a woman aged 50 to 65 with multiple sclerosis.

The table lists this clonotype with many counts. The rearrangement links TRBV12-3 or TRBV12-4 to TRBJ2-2; possibly TRBD1 for D (5 bases). The CDR3 consists of 12 residues. Deletions cut 3 bases from V and 6 bases from J, with 5 bases between. CDR3 residues: CASSLTAGELFF. The CDR3 DNA reads TGTGCCAGCAGTTTGACAGCCGGGGAGCTGTTTTTT.

Ten or more counts support this clonotype. The chain has TRBV24-1 and TRBJ2-5; possible D gene TRBD2, 7 bases. The CDR3 contains 16 residues. V was clipped by 4 bases and J by 2 bases, with 16 bases between them. From germline, CDR1 is KGHDR and CDR2 SFDVKD. The CDR3 region is CATSDPVGGAQETQYF. For the CDR3, the DNA is TGTGCCACCAGTGACCCGGTTGGGGGGGCGCAAGAGACCCAGTACTTC.

This clonotype has a count of ten or more. This chain connects TRBV9 to TRBJ1-2; tentative D call: TRBD1 (5 bases). The CDR3 has 14 amino acids. Germline V gives CDR1 SGDLS, CDR2 YYNGEE. The V end lost 5 bases, the J end lost 8 bases, and 19 bases lay between the germline ends. Here the CDR3 DNA reads TGTGCCAGCAGAGCCGGGCTCCAGGAGGGGGGCTACACCTTC. It translates to CASRAGLQEGGYTF.

This clonotype appeared many times. The chain carries TRBV7-6 and TRBJ1-2; D possibly corresponds to TRBD1 (6 bases). The V end was cut by 1 base, the J end by 3 bases, with 9 bases between. Germline values: CDR1 SGHVS, CDR2 FNYEAQ. This CDR3 has 14 amino acids. The CDR3 bases are TGTGCCAGCAGCTTAGGGGCAGGGGACTATGGCTACACCTTC. Its translation is CASSLGAGDYGYTF.